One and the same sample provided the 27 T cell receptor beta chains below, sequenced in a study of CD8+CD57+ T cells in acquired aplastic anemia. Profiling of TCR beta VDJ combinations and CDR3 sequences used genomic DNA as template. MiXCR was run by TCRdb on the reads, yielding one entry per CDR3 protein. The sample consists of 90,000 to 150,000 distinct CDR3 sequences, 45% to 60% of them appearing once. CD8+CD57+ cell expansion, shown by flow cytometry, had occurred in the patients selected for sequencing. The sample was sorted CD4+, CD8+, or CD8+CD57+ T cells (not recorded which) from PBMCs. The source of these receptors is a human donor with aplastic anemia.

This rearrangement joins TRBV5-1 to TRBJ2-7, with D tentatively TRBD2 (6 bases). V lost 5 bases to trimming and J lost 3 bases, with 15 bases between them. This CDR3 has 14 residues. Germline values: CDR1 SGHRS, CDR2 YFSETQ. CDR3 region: CASSNHEGGYEQYF. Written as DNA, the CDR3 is TGCGCCAGCAGTAACCACGAGGGAGGCTACGAGCAGTACTTC.

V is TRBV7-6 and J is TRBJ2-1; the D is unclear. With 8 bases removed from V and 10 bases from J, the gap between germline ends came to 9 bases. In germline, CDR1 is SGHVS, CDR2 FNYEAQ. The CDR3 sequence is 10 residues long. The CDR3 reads CASLECEQFF. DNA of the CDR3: TGTGCCAGCTTAGAGTGCGAGCAGTTCTTC.

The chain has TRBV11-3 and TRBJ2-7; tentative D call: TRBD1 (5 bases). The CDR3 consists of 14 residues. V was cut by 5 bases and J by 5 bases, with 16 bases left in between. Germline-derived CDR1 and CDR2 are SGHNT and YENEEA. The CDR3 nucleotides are TGTGCCAGCAGCCTTCGGTGGGGCGAGGACGAGCAGTACTTC. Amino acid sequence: CASSLRWGEDEQYF.

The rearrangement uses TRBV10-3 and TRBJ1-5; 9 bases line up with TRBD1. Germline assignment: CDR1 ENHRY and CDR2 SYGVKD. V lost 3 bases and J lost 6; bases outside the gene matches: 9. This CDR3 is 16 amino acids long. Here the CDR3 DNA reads TGTGCCATCAGTGACCCACCGGGACAGGGATCTCAGCCCCAGCATTTT. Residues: CAISDPPGQGSQPQHF.

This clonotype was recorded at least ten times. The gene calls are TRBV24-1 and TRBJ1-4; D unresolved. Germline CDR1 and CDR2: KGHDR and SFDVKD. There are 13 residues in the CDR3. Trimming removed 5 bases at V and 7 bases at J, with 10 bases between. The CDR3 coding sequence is TGTGCCACCAGTGGGGGTGAGGGTGAAAAACTGTTTTTT. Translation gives CATSGGEGEKLFF.

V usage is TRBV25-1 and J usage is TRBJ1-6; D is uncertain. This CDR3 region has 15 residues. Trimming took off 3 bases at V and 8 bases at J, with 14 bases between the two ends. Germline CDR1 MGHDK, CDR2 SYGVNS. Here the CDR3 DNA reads TGTGCCAGCAGTGATCAGGCGAGACCCTATTCACCCCTCCACTTT. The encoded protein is CASSDQARPYSPLHF.

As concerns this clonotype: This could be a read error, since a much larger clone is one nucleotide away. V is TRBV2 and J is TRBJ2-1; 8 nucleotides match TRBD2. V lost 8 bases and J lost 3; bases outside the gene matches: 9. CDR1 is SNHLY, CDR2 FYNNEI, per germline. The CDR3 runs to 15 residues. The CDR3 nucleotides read TGTGCCAGCGGCGTAGGTAGCGGGGACTACAATGAGCAGTTCTTC. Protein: CASGVGSGDYNEQFF. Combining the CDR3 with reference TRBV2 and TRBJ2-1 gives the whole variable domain EPEVTQTPSHQVTQMGQEVILRCVPISNHLYFYWYRQILGQKVEFLVSFYNNEISEKSEIFDDQFSVERPDGSNFTLKIRSTKLEDSAMYFCASGVGSGDYNEQFFGPGTRLTVL.

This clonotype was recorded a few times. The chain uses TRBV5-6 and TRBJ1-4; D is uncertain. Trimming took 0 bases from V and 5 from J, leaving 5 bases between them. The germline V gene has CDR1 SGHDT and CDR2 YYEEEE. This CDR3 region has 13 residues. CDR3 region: CASSLGENEKLFF. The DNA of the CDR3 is TGTGCCAGCAGCTTGGGCGAGAATGAAAAACTGTTTTTT.

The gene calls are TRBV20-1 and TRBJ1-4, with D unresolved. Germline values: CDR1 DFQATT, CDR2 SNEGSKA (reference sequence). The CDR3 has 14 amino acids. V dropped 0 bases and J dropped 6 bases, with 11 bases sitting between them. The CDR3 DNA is TGCAGTGCTAGAGATGGTGTCTCGGATGAAAAACTGTTTTTT. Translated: CSARDGVSDEKLFF.

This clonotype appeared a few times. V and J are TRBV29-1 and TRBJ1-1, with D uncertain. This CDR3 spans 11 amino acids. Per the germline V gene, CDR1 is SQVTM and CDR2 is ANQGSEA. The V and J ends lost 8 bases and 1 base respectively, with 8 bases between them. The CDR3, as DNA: TGCAGCAATCGGGGGAACACTGAAGCTTTCTTT. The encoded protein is CSNRGNTEAFF.

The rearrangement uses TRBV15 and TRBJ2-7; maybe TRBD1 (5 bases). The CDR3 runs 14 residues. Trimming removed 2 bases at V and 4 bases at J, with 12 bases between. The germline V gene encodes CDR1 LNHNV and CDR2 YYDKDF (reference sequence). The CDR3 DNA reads TGTGCCACCAGCAGATCCGCCCAGGGTTACGAGCAGTACTTC. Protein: CATSRSAQGYEQYF.

In nucleotides, the CDR3 is TGTGCCATCAGTGACCTTGGGACAGTCGGTGAAAAACTGTTTTTT. Translated: CAISDLGTVGEKLFF. The rearrangement uses TRBV10-3 and TRBJ1-4; 7 nucleotides line up with TRBD1. This CDR3 spans 15 amino acids. Losses at the gene ends were 3 bases for V and 7 bases for J; bases not matched to a gene: 8. Per the germline V gene, CDR1 is ENHRY and CDR2 is SYGVKD.

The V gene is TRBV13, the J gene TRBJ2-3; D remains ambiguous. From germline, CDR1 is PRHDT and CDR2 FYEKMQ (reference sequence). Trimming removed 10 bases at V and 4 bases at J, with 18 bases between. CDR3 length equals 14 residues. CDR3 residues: CATSSPLQADTQYF. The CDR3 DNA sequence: TGTGCCACCTCTTCCCCCCTGCAAGCAGATACGCAGTATTTT.

The DNA of the CDR3 is TGTGCCAGCAGCTTGGGGTCGATGACCCAAGACGGCGGCTACACCTTC. Its protein is CASSLGSMTQDGGYTF. The rearrangement links TRBV5-6 to TRBJ1-2; D unresolved. CDR3 length: 16 residues. Looked up from germline, CDR1 is SGHDT and CDR2 is YYEEEE. Deletions cut 0 bases from V and 8 bases from J, with 20 bases between.

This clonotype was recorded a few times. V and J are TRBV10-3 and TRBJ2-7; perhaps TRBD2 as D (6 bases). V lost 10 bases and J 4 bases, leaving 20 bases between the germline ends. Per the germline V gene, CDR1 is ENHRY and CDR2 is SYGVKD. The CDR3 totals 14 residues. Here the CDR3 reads CASENPGLPYEQYF. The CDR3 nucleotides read TGTGCCAGCGAGAATCCGGGACTCCCGTACGAGCAGTACTTC.

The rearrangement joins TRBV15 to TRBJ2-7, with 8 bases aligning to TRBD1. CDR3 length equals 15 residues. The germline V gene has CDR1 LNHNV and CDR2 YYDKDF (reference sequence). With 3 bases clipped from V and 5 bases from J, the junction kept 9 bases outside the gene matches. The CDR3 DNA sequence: TGTGCCACCAGCAGCCGGGTAGGACAGGGTGACGAGCAGTACTTC. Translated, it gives CATSSRVGQGDEQYF.

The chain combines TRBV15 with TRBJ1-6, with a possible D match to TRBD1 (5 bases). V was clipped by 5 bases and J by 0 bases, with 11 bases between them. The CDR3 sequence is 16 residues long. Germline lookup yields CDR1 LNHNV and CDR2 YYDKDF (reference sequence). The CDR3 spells CATSGGTSSYNSPLHF. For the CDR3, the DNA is TGTGCCACCAGCGGAGGGACGAGCTCCTATAATTCACCCCTCCACTTT.

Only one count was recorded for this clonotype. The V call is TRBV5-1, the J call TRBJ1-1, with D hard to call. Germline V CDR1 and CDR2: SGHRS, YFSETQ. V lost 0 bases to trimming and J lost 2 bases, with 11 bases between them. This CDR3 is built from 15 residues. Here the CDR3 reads CASSLVLQGNTEAFF. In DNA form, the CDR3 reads TGCGCCAGCAGCTTGGTCCTGCAAGGTAACACTGAAGCTTTCTTT. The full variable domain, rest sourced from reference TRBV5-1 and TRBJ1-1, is KAGVTQTPRYLIKTRGQQVTLSCSPISGHRSVSWYQQTPGQGLQFLFEYFSETQRNKGNFPGRFSGRQFSNSRSEMNVSTLELGDSALYLCASSLVLQGNTEAFFGQGTRLTVV.

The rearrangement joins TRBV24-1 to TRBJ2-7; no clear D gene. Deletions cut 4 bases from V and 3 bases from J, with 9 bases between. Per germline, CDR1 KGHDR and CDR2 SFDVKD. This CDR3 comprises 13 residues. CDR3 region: CATSDTDGYEQYF. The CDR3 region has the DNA TGTGCCACCAGTGACACGGACGGCTACGAGCAGTACTTC.

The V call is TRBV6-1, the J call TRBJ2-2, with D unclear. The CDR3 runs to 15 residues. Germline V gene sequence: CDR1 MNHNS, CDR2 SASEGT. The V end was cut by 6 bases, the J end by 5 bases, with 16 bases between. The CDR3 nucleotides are TGTGCCAGCAGCCTCCACGGTGGTCCTACCGGGGAGCTGTTTTTT. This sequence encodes CASSLHGGPTGELFF.

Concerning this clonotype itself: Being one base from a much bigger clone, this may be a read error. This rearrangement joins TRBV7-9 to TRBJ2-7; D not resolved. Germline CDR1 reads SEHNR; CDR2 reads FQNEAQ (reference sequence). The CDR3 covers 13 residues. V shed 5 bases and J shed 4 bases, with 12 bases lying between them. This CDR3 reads CASSPEQAYEQYF. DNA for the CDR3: TGTGCCAGCAGCCCGGAACAAGCTTACGAGCAGTACTTC. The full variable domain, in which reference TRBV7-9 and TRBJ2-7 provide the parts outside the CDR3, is DTGVSQNPRHKITKRGQNVTFRCDPISEHNRLYWYRQTLGQGPEFLTYFQNEAQLEKSRLLSDRFSAERPKGSFSTLEIQRTEQGDSAMYLCASSPEQAYEQYFGPGTRLTVT.

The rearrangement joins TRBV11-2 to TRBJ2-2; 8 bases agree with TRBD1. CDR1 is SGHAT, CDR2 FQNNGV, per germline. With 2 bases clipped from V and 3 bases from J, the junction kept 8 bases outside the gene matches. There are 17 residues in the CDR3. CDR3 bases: TGTGCCAGCAGCTTAATGGGCAGGGGGCTCGACACCGGGGAGCTGTTTTTT. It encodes CASSLMGRGLDTGELFF.

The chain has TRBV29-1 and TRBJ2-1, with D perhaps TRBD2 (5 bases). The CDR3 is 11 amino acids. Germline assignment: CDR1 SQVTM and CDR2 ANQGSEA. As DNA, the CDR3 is TGCAGAGCTGGCGGGTACAATGAGCAGTTCTTC. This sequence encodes CRAGGYNEQFF.

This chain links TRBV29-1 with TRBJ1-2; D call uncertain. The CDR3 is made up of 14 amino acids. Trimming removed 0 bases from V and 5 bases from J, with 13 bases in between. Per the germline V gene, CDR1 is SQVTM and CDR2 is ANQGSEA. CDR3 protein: CSVEDSMGWYGYTF. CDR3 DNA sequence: TGCAGCGTTGAAGATAGTATGGGGTGGTATGGCTACACCTTC. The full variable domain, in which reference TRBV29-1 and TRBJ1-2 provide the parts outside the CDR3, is SAVISQKPSRDICQRGTSLTIQCQVDSQVTMMFWYRQQPGQSLTLIATANQGSEATYESGFVIDKFPISRPNLTFSTLTVSNMSPEDSSIYLCSVEDSMGWYGYTFGSGTRLTVV.

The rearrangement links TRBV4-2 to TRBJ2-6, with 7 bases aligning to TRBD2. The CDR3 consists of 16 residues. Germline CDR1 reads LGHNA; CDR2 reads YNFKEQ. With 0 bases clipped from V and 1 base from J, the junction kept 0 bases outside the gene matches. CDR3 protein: CASSQEGGSGANVLTF. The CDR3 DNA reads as TGTGCCAGCAGCCAAGAGGGGGGGTCTGGGGCCAACGTCCTGACTTTC.

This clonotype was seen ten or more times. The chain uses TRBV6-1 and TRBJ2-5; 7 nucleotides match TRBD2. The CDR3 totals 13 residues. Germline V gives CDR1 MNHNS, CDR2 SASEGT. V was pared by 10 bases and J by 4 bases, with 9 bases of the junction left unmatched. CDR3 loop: CATQRGRGETQYF. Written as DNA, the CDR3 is TGTGCCACCCAGCGGGGCCGTGGAGAGACCCAGTACTTC.

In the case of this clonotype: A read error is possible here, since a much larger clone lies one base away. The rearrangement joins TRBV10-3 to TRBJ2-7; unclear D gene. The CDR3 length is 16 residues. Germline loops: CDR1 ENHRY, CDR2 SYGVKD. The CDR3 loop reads CTSSYSTQTQLYEQYF. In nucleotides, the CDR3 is TGTACCAGCAGTTACTCGACCCAGACGCAGCTCTACGAGCAGTACTTC.